This T cell receptor beta chain was identified in a study of blood T cell repertoires in COVID-19. Study in general: The United States, Italy and Spain supplied acute and convalescent COVID-19 samples.

Clones were read by immunoSEQ multiplex PCR, and TCRdb kept only the in-frame ones, dropping some. The table includes about 240,000 clones, approximately 87% detected once. Germline-derived CDR1 and CDR2 are SGHTA and FQGNSA. V gave up 0 bases and J gave up 4 bases; unmatched junction bases: 12. The CDR3 runs to 19 residues. V is TRBV7-2 and J is TRBJ2-7; 13 positions match TRBD2. This sequence originates from a man between 60 and 75 years old with acute or convalescent COVID-19. The source material was peripheral blood. The CDR3 DNA sequence: TGTGCCAGCAGCTTAGCCCCCTCCGGGACTAGCGGGAAAAGGTACGAGCAGTACTTC. Residues: CASSLAPSGTSGKRYEQYF.